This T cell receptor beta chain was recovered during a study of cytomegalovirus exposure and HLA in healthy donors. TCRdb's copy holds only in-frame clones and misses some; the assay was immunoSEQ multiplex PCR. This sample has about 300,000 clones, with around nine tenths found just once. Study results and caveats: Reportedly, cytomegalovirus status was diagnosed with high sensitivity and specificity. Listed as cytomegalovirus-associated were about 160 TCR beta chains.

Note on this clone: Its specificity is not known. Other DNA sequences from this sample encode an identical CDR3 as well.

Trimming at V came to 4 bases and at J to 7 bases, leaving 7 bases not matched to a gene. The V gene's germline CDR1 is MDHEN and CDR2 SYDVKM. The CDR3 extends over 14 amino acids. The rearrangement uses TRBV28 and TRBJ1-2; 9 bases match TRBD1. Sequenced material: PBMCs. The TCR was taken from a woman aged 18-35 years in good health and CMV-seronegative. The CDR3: CASSSGQGAFGYTF. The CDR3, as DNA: TGTGCCAGCAGTTCGGGACAGGGAGCTTTTGGCTACACCTTC.